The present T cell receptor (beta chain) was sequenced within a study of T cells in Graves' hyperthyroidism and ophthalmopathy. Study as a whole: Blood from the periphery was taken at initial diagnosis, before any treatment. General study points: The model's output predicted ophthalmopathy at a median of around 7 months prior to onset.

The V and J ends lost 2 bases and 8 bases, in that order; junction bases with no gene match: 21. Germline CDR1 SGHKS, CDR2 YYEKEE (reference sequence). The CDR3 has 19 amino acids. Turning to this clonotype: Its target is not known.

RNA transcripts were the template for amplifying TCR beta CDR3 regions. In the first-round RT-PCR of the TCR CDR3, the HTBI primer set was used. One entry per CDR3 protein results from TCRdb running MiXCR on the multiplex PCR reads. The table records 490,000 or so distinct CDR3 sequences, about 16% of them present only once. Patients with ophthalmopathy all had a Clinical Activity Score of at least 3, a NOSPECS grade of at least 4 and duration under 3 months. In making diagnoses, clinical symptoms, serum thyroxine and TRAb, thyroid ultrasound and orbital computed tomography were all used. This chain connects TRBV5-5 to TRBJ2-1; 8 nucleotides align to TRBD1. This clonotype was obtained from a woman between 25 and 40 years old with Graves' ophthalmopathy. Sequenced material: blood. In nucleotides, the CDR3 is TGTGCCAGCAGCTTTTTTGGTGGGGTAGTGGCAGGGGGCCTTTATGAGCAGTTCTTC. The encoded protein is CASSFFGGVVAGGLYEQFF. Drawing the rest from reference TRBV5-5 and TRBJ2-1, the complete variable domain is DAGVTQSPTHLIKTRGQQVTLRCSPISGHKSVSWYQQVLGQGPQFIFQYYEKEERGRGNFPDRFSARQFPNYSSELNVNALLLGDSALYLCASSFFGGVVAGGLYEQFFGPGTRLTVL.